A selection of T cell receptor beta chains follows, all from one sample in a study of shared clonotypes between healthy human individuals. Data came from immunoSEQ multiplex PCR; TCRdb stores just in-frame clones and leaves some out. The table has over a million clones, over 95% seen once; the top ten hold approximately 1.1%. Sequencing was performed on naive CD4+ T cells sorted from blood. The source is a young man in good health. The CDR3 runs from the conserved cysteine through the conserved F or W. A D gene is named only where the DNA matches it firmly. Clone sizes are given selectively: once, few, many, or a class where the clone is expanded.

V	J	D	size	CDR3	DNA
TRBV25-1	TRBJ1-4	NA	NA	CASSGHSLPNEKLFF	TGTGCCAGCAGTGGCCACAGTCTACCTAATGAAAAACTGTTTTTT
TRBV6-6	TRBJ1-4	NA	NA	CASSPVRVVEKLFF	TGTGCCAGCAGCCCCGTCAGGGTGGTTGAAAAACTGTTTTTT
TRBV2	TRBJ2-5	TRBD2	NA	CASSPQRGSGTQYF	TGTGCCAGCAGTCCCCAACGCGGGAGCGGGACCCAGTACTTC
TRBV18	TRBJ1-1	NA	NA	CASSQTRASGNTEAFF	TGTGCCAGCTCACAAACCCGAGCTTCGGGGAACACTGAAGCTTTCTTT
TRBV1	TRBJ2-3	NA	NA	CTSSQDSAAGQSYLAGITDTQYF	TGCACCAGCAGCCAAGACAGCGCGGCGGGCCAGTCGTATCTAGCGGGTATCACAGATACGCAGTATTTT
TRBV7-8	TRBJ2-2	NA	NA	CASSYKRQGELFF	TGTGCCAGCAGCTACAAGCGGCAAGGGGAGCTGTTTTTT
TRBV30	TRBJ1-2	NA	NA	CAWSVGGTNYGYTF	TGTGCCTGGAGTGTCGGGGGAACAAACTATGGCTACACCTTC
TRBV5-1	TRBJ1-4	NA	NA	CASSGQLGVDEKLFF	TGCGCCAGCAGCGGACAATTAGGGGTTGATGAAAAACTGTTTTTT
TRBV27	TRBJ2-2	NA	few	CASSLSREWFTGELFF	TGTGCCAGCAGTTTGAGTCGGGAGTGGTTCACCGGGGAGCTGTTTTTT
TRBV19	TRBJ1-2	NA	few	CASTDGAENYGYTF	TGTGCCAGTACTGATGGGGCGGAAAACTATGGCTACACCTTC
TRBV27	TRBJ2-5	TRBD1	NA	CASRETLGTGKETQYF	TGTGCCAGCAGAGAGACGTTGGGGACAGGAAAAGAGACCCAGTACTTC
TRBV11-3	TRBJ1-5	NA	NA	CARGGNQPQHF	TGTGCCCGGGGCGGCAATCAGCCCCAGCATTTT
TRBV4-1	TRBJ2-5	TRBD2	NA	CASSQEGSGRGETQYF	TGCGCCAGCAGCCAAGAGGGTAGCGGGAGAGGTGAGACCCAGTACTTC
TRBV27	TRBJ1-1	NA	NA	CASSLIRHTEAFF	TGTGCCAGCAGCCTGATCCGACACACTGAAGCTTTCTTT
TRBV7-9	TRBJ2-7	NA	NA	CASSQLSTNSYEQYF	TGTGCCAGCAGCCAACTATCGACTAACTCCTACGAGCAGTACTTC
TRBV2	TRBJ2-3	TRBD1	NA	CASIRGTPPDTQYF	TGTGCCAGCATCAGGGGGACCCCACCAGATACGCAGTATTTT
TRBV29-1	TRBJ2-7	NA	NA	CSALEGTYEQYF	TGCAGCGCCCTCGAAGGCACATACGAGCAGTACTTC
TRBV4-1	TRBJ2-1	TRBD2	NA	CASRAGSGSGNEQFF	TGCGCCAGCAGGGCGGGTAGCGGGAGTGGGAATGAGCAGTTCTTC
TRBV4-3	TRBJ2-3	NA	NA	CASSQDHGGGTQYF	TGCGCCAGCAGCCAAGATCATGGGGGAGGTACGCAGTATTTT
TRBV10-3	TRBJ2-6	TRBD2	NA	CATGTSGSGANVLTF	TGTGCCACGGGGACTAGCGGGAGCGGGGCCAACGTCCTGACTTTC
TRBV7-8	TRBJ2-3	TRBD2	NA	CASSPTGTSDTDTQYF	TGTGCCAGCAGCCCGACGGGGACTAGCGACACAGATACGCAGTATTTT
TRBV5-4	TRBJ1-1	TRBD1	NA	CASSLELTGAREAFF	TGTGCCAGCAGCTTGGAATTGACAGGGGCCCGTGAGGCTTTCTTT
TRBV6-5	TRBJ2-1	TRBD2	NA	CASNPGGTYNEQFF	TGTGCCAGCAATCCGGGGGGAACCTACAATGAGCAGTTCTTC
TRBV5-1	TRBJ2-1	TRBD1	once	CASSPTDRLSYNEQFF	TGCGCCAGCAGCCCTACGGACAGGTTGTCCTACAATGAGCAGTTCTTC
TRBV7-9	TRBJ2-2	NA	NA	CASTPDPPLLNTGELFF	TGTGCCAGCACACCAGACCCTCCCCTTCTGAACACCGGGGAGCTGTTTTTT
TRBV18	TRBJ1-2	TRBD1	NA	CASSPRQGVVDGYTF	TGTGCCAGCTCACCCCGACAGGGGGTCGTAGATGGCTACACCTTC
TRBV25-1	TRBJ2-1	NA	NA	CASSELNEQFF	TGTGCCAGCAGTGAATTAAATGAGCAGTTCTTC
TRBV27	TRBJ2-7	TRBD2	NA	CASLPQGTSDYEQYF	TGTGCCAGCCTCCCCCAAGGGACTAGCGACTACGAGCAGTACTTC
TRBV15	TRBJ2-7	NA	NA	CATSRELHCYEQYF	TGTGCCACCAGCAGAGAATTACATTGCTACGAGCAGTACTTC
TRBV11-2	TRBJ2-7	TRBD1	NA	CASSQDRGFPYEQYF	TGTGCCAGCAGCCAGGACAGGGGTTTTCCCTACGAGCAGTACTTC
TRBV28	TRBJ2-3	NA	once	CASSLGYTQYF	TGTGCCAGCAGTTTGGGCTATACGCAGTATTTT
TRBV19	TRBJ2-3	NA	NA	CASSLTGSPLGTDTQYF	TGTGCCAGTAGTTTGACCGGGAGCCCCCTGGGCACAGATACGCAGTATTTT
TRBV10-2	TRBJ1-1	NA	once	CASSGGRSEAFF	TGCGCCAGCAGTGGGGGGAGGAGTGAAGCTTTCTTT
TRBV18	TRBJ2-2	NA	NA	CASSPDRTNTGELFF	TGTGCCAGCTCACCCGACAGAACGAACACCGGGGAGCTGTTTTTT
TRBV6-6	TRBJ2-2	TRBD2	NA	CASRRASGGTGELFF	TGTGCCAGCAGACGGGCTAGCGGGGGGACCGGGGAGCTGTTTTTT
TRBV30	TRBJ2-5	NA	NA	CAWGPLGKTQYF	TGTGCCTGGGGACCACTTGGGAAGACCCAGTACTTC
TRBV5-4	TRBJ2-7	TRBD1	NA	CASEDRGGYEQYF	TGTGCCAGCGAGGACAGGGGCGGGTACGAGCAGTACTTC
TRBV6-6	TRBJ2-5	TRBD2	NA	CASSYSRSGMETQYF	TGTGCCAGCAGTTACTCGCGTAGCGGGATGGAGACCCAGTACTTC
TRBV7-8	TRBJ2-5	NA	NA	CASSLLQETQYF	TGTGCCAGCAGCTTACTCCAAGAGACCCAGTACTTC
TRBV9	TRBJ1-1	NA	NA	CASSVQLDTTPGGNTEAFF	TGTGCCAGCAGCGTCCAACTTGATACGACACCCGGAGGGAACACTGAAGCTTTCTTT
TRBV6-5	TRBJ1-2	NA	NA	CASGRVQGANYGYTF	TGTGCCAGCGGTCGGGTGCAGGGCGCTAACTATGGCTACACCTTC
TRBV10-2	TRBJ2-5	NA	NA	CASSALLETQYF	TGCGCCAGCAGTGCGTTACTAGAGACCCAGTACTTC
TRBV7-2	TRBJ2-5	NA	once	CASSSRGWQETQYF	TGTGCCAGCAGCTCCAGGGGTTGGCAAGAGACCCAGTACTTC
TRBV27	TRBJ2-1	TRBD1	NA	CASSFGTGRRRSYNEQFF	TGTGCCAGCAGTTTCGGGACAGGAAGGCGGCGGTCCTACAATGAGCAGTTCTTC
TRBV28	TRBJ1-1	NA	NA	CASSLFQGGTEAFF	TGTGCCAGCAGTTTATTCCAGGGCGGCACTGAAGCTTTCTTT
TRBV6-6	TRBJ2-1	TRBD2	NA	CASTREGWYNEQFF	TGTGCCAGCACGCGGGAGGGTTGGTACAATGAGCAGTTCTTC
TRBV2	TRBJ2-2	TRBD1	NA	CASSLKTGPDGELFF	TGTGCCAGCAGCCTAAAGACAGGGCCGGACGGGGAGCTGTTTTTT
TRBV5-1	TRBJ2-7	NA	NA	CASRSTEVSYEQYF	TGCGCCAGCAGAAGCACGGAGGTCTCCTACGAGCAGTACTTC
TRBV28	TRBJ1-3	NA	few	CASSLHQAGSGNTIYF	TGTGCCAGCAGTTTACACCAGGCAGGTTCAGGAAACACCATATATTTT
TRBV28	TRBJ2-7	TRBD2	NA	CASSLWTSGRYEQYF	TGTGCCAGCAGTTTATGGACTAGCGGCCGTTACGAGCAGTACTTC